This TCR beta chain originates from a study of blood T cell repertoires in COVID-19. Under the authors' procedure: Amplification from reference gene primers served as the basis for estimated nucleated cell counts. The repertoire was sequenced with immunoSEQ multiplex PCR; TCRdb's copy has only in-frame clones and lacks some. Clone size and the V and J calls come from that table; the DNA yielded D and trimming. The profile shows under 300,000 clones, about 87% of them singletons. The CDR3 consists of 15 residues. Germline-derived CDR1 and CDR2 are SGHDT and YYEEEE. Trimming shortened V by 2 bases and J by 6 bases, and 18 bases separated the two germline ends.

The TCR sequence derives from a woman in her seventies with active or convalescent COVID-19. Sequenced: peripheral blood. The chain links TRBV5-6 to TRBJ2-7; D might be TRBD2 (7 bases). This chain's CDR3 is CASSLRSAGEGEQYF. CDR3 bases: TGTGCCAGCAGCTTAAGGTCTGCAGGGGAGGGCGAGCAGTACTTC.